The rows below give T cell receptor beta chains drawn from one sample of a study of blood T cell repertoires in COVID-19. Method: immunoSEQ multiplex PCR; TCRdb's copy keeps in-frame clones and lacks some. The sample has nearly 250,000 clones, approximately 89% seen once. The sample consisted of peripheral blood. The receptors were sampled from a woman aged 55-69 years who had recovered from COVID-19. Both conserved end residues are part of each CDR3. Fields, in order: CDR3 DNA, CDR3 protein, clone size, V gene, D gene, J gene. The D gene is left open where the match is weak. Clone size, where shown, is once, few, many, or a class for clones that have expanded.

cdr3_nt: TGCGCCACCGGGACAGGGAACACTGAAGCTTTCTTT; cdr3_aa: CATGTGNTEAFF; clone_size: -; v_call: TRBV5-1; d_call: TRBD1; j_call: TRBJ1-1
cdr3_nt: TGTGCCACCAGACCGACAGGTTGGAACACTGAAGCTTTCTTT; cdr3_aa: CATRPTGWNTEAFF; clone_size: -; v_call: TRBV15; d_call: -; j_call: TRBJ1-1
cdr3_nt: TGTGCTAGTGGTTTGGGGCAGGGAGGAACCGGGGAGCTGTTTTTT; cdr3_aa: CASGLGQGGTGELFF; clone_size: -; v_call: TRBV12-5; d_call: -; j_call: TRBJ2-2
cdr3_nt: TGTGCCAGCAGTTTGAATCCAGGGTACTACGAGCAGTACTTC; cdr3_aa: CASSLNPGYYEQYF; clone_size: -; v_call: TRBV27; d_call: -; j_call: TRBJ2-7
cdr3_nt: TGTGCCAGCAGCTCCATTAGGGGCCGGGTAGGGGAGCAGTTCTTC; cdr3_aa: CASSSIRGRVGEQFF; clone_size: -; v_call: TRBV7-6; d_call: -; j_call: TRBJ2-1
cdr3_nt: TGTGCCAGCAGCGCGACAGGGGTTGAGCAGTTCTTC; cdr3_aa: CASSATGVEQFF; clone_size: -; v_call: TRBV7-3; d_call: TRBD1; j_call: TRBJ2-1
cdr3_nt: TGTGCCAGCAGGAGACAGGGGGGCTCCTACAATGAGCAGTTCTTC; cdr3_aa: CASRRQGGSYNEQFF; clone_size: -; v_call: TRBV6-5; d_call: TRBD1; j_call: TRBJ2-1
cdr3_nt: TGTGCCAGCAGCTTGGTCGGAGATTCACCCCTCCACTTT; cdr3_aa: CASSLVGDSPLHF; clone_size: -; v_call: TRBV5-4; d_call: -; j_call: TRBJ1-6
cdr3_nt: TGTGCCAGCAGCCCCAGGGGACAGAGTGGCTACACCTTC; cdr3_aa: CASSPRGQSGYTF; clone_size: -; v_call: TRBV2; d_call: TRBD1; j_call: TRBJ1-2
cdr3_nt: TGTGCCAGCACGAGGGAGTTGGACACCGGGGAGCTGTTTTTT; cdr3_aa: CASTRELDTGELFF; clone_size: -; v_call: TRBV2; d_call: -; j_call: TRBJ2-2
cdr3_nt: TGTGCCAGCAGGGGGGGGTCTATCGGCACTGAAGCTTTCTTT; cdr3_aa: CASRGGSIGTEAFF; clone_size: once; v_call: TRBV2; d_call: -; j_call: TRBJ1-1
cdr3_nt: TGTGCCAGCAGCTTAGGGCAGAACTCCTACGAGCAGTACTTC; cdr3_aa: CASSLGQNSYEQYF; clone_size: -; v_call: TRBV7-2; d_call: -; j_call: TRBJ2-7
cdr3_nt: TGTGCCAGCAGCTTACTTTCGGCGGGGTCCACAGATACGCAGTATTTT; cdr3_aa: CASSLLSAGSTDTQYF; clone_size: -; v_call: TRBV7-2; d_call: -; j_call: TRBJ2-3
cdr3_nt: TGTGCCAGCAGCTTAGTGGGACAGGCCAATCAGCCCCAGCATTTT; cdr3_aa: CASSLVGQANQPQHF; clone_size: once; v_call: TRBV7-2; d_call: TRBD1; j_call: TRBJ1-5
cdr3_nt: TGTGCCATCAGTGAGTCGCTTACGAGCGGGGGGTCCAATGAGCAGTTCTTC; cdr3_aa: CAISESLTSGGSNEQFF; clone_size: -; v_call: TRBV10-3; d_call: TRBD2; j_call: TRBJ2-1
cdr3_nt: TGTGCCAGCAGCTTACAGGGGGGCTCTGGAAACACCATATATTTT; cdr3_aa: CASSLQGGSGNTIYF; clone_size: few; v_call: TRBV5-4; d_call: TRBD1; j_call: TRBJ1-3
cdr3_nt: TGTGCCAGCAATACGGGGGTAGAAGGTGAAAAACTGTTTTTT; cdr3_aa: CASNTGVEGEKLFF; clone_size: -; v_call: TRBV7-2; d_call: -; j_call: TRBJ1-4
cdr3_nt: TGTGCCAGCAGCTTCGAGCCACAGAGCGGAAACACCATATATTTT; cdr3_aa: CASSFEPQSGNTIYF; clone_size: -; v_call: TRBV7-2; d_call: -; j_call: TRBJ1-3
cdr3_nt: TGTGCCGGCACCGGGACAGGGTTTATCACCGGGGAGCTGTTTTTT; cdr3_aa: CAGTGTGFITGELFF; clone_size: -; v_call: TRBV7-9; d_call: TRBD1; j_call: TRBJ2-2
cdr3_nt: TGTGCCAGTAGTATCGCTAGCGGAGCTCAGTTCTTC; cdr3_aa: CASSIASGAQFF; clone_size: -; v_call: TRBV19; d_call: TRBD2; j_call: TRBJ2-1
cdr3_nt: TGTGCCAGTAGTCGGGGGGGGTTAAACACTGAAGCTTTCTTT; cdr3_aa: CASSRGGLNTEAFF; clone_size: -; v_call: TRBV19; d_call: -; j_call: TRBJ1-1
cdr3_nt: TGTGCCAGCAGCTTGAATTTCCAGGTGAGGGGGTATGGCTACACCTTC; cdr3_aa: CASSLNFQVRGYGYTF; clone_size: -; v_call: TRBV7-3; d_call: -; j_call: TRBJ1-2